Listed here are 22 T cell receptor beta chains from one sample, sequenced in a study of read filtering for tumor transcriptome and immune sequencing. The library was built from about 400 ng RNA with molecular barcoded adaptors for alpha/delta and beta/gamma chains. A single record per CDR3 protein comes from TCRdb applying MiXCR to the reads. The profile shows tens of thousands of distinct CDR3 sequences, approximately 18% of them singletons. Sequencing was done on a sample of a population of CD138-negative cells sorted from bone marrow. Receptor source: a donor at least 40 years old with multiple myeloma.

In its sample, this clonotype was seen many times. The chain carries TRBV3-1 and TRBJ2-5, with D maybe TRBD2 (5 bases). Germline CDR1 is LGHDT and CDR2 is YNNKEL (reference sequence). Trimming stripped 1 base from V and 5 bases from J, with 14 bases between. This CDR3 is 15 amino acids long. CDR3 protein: CASSQAGTQRETQYF. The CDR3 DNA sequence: TGTGCCAGCAGCCAAGCGGGAACCCAAAGGGAGACCCAGTACTTC.

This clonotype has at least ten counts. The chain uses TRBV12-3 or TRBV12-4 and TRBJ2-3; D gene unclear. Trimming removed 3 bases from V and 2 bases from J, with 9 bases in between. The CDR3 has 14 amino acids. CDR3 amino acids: CASSFSALTDTQYF. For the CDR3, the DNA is TGTGCCAGCAGTTTCAGCGCCCTCACAGATACGCAGTATTTT.

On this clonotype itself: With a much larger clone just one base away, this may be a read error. CDR3 in amino acids: CSASSRAGEQLF. DNA of the CDR3: TGCAGTGCTAGCAGTCGTGCGGGAGAGCAGCTCTTC. The chain couples TRBV20-1 to TRBJ2-1; 7 bases are a match to TRBD2. This CDR3 contains 12 residues. The germline gives CDR1 DFQATT, CDR2 SNEGSKA (reference sequence).

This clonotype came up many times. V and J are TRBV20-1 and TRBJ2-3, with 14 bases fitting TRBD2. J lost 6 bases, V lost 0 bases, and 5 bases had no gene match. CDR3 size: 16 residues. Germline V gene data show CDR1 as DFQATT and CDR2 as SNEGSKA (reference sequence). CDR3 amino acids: CSARDPGLAGGDTQYF. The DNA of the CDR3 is TGCAGTGCTAGAGATCCCGGACTAGCGGGAGGTGATACGCAGTATTTT.

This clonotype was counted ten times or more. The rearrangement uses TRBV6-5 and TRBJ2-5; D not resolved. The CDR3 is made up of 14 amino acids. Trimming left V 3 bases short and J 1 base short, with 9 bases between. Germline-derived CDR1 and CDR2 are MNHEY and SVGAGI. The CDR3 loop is CASSYGRIQETQYF. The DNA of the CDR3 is TGTGCCAGCAGTTATGGGCGGATCCAAGAGACCCAGTACTTC.

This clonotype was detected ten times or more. CDR3 coding DNA: TGTGCCAGTAGTAAGTTGGGCTCAGGAAGCCCTGGGGCCAACGTCCTGACTTTC. Its translation: CASSKLGSGSPGANVLTF. The J gene is TRBJ2-6, the V gene TRBV19, with D unclear. The germline V gene has CDR1 LNHDA and CDR2 SQIVND (reference sequence). The V end lost 4 bases, the J end lost 2 bases, and 18 bases lay between the germline ends. CDR3 length: 18 residues.

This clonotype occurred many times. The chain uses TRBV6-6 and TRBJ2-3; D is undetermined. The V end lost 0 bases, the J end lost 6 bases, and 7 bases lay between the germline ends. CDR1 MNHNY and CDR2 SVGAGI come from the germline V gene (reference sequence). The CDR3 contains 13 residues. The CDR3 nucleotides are TGTGCCAGCAGTTACTCGATAGGGGATACGCAGTATTTT. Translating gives CASSYSIGDTQYF.

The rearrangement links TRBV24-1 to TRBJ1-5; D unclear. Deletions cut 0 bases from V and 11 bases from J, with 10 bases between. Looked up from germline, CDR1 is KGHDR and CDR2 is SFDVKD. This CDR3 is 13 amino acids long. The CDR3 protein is CATSDLAGPAQHF. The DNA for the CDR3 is TGTGCCACCAGTGATTTGGCGGGTCCGGCCCAGCATTTT.

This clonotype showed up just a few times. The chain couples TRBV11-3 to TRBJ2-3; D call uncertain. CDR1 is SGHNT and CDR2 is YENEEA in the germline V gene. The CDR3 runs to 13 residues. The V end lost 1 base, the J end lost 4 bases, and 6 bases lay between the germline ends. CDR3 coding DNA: TGTGCCAGCAGCTTAGCCTATTCAGATACGCAGTATTTT. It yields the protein CASSLAYSDTQYF.

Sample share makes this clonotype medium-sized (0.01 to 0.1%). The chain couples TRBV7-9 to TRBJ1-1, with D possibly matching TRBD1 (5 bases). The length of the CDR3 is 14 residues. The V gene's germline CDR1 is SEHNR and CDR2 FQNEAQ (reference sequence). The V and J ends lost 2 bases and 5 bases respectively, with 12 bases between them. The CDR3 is CASSLTQGGTEAFF. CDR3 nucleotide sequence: TGTGCCAGCAGCTTAACGCAGGGAGGAACTGAAGCTTTCTTT.

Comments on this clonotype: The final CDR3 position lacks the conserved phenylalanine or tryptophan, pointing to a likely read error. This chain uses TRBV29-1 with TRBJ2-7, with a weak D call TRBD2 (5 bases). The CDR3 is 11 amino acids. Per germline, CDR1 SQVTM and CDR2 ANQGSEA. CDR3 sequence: CGGGDSYEQYI. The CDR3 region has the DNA TGCGGCGGAGGAGATTCTTACGAGCAGTACATC.

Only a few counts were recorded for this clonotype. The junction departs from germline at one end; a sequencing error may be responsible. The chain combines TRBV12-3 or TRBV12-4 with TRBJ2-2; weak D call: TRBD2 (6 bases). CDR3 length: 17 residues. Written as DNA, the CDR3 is TGTGCCAGCAGCCTCCGATGGGACTCACTCAACACCGGGGAGCCGTTTTTT. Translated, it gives CASSLRWDSLNTGEPFF.

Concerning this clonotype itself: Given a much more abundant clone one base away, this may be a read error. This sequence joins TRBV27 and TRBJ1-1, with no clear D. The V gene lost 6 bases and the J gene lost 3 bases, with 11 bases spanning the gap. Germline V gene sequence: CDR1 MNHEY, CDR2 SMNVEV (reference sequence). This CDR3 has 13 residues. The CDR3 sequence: CASSLNMDTEAFF. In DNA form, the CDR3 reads TGTGCCAGCAGCCTCAACATGGACACTGAAGCTTTCTTT.

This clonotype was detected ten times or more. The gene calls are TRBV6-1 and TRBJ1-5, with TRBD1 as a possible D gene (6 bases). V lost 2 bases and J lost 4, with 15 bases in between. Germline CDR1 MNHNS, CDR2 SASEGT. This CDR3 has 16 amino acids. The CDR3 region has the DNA TGTGCCAGCAGTGAACCGGGAAAGGGGGTTAATCAGCCCCAGCATTTT. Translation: CASSEPGKGVNQPQHF.

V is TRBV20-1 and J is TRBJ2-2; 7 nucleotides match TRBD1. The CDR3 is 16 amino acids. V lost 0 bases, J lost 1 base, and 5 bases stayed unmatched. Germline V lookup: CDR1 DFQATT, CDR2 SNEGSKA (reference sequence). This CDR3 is CSARDPRTGNTGELFF. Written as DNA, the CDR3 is TGCAGTGCTAGAGACCCGCGGACAGGGAACACCGGGGAGCTGTTTTTT.

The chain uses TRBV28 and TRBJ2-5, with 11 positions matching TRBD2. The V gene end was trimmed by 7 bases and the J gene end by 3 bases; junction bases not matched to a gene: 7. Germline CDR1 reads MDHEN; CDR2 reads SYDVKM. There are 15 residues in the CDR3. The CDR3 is CASNYGTSGKETQYF. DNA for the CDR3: TGTGCCAGCAACTATGGGACTAGCGGAAAAGAGACCCAGTACTTC.

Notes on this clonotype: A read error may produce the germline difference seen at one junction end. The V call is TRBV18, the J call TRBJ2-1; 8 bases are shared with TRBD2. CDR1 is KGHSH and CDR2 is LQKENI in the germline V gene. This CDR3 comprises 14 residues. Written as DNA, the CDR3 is TGTGCCAGCCACCGGTTAGCGGGAAACAATGGGCAGTTCTTC. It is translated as CASHRLAGNNGQFF.

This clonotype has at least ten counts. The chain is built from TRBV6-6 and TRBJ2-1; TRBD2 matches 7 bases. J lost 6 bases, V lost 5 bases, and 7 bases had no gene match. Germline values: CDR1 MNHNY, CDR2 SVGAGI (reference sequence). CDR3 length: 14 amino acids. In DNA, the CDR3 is TGTGCCAGCAGTCTCATGGGACTATCCAATGAGCAGTTCTTC. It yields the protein CASSLMGLSNEQFF.

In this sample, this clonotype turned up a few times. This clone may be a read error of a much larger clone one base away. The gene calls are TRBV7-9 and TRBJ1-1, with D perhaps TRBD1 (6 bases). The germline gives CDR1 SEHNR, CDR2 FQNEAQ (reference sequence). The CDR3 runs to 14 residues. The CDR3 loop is CASGPLTGNTEAIF. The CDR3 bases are TGTGCCAGCGGACCCCTAACAGGGAACACTGAAGCTATCTTT.

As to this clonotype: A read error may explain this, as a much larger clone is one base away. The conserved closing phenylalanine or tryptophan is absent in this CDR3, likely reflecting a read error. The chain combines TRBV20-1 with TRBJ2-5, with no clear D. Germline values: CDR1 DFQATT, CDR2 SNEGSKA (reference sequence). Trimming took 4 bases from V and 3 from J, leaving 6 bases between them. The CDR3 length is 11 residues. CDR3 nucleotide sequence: TGCAGTGCTACTAGGGAAGAGACCCAGTACCTC. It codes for CSATREETQYL.

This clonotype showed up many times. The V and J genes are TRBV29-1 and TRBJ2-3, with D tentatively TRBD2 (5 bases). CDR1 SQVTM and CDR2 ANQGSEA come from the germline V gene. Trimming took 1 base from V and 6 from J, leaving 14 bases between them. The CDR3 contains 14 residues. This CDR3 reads CSVEVARKRDTQYF. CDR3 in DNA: TGCAGCGTTGAAGTAGCGAGGAAAAGGGATACGCAGTATTTT.

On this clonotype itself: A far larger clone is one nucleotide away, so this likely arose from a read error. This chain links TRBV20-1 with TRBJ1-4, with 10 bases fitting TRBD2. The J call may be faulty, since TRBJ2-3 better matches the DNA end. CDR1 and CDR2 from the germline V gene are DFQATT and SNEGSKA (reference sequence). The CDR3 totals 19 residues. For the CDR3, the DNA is TGCAGTGCTAGACGGGGATCTGGGAGCGGGAGGGTACTTGTGGCTACGCAGTATTTT. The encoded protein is CSARRGSGSGRVLVATQYF.